The sample holds many counts of the clone carrying this T cell receptor (beta chain). Germline CDR1 is MNHNS and CDR2 is SASEGT. The V gene end was trimmed by 7 bases and the J gene end by 9 bases; junction bases not matched to a gene: 7. CDR3 length equals 14 residues. Arm-PCR with iRepertoire HTBI primers amplified the CDR3 regions for these TCR beta libraries. Study processing details: Gene usage covered 62 TRBV and 13 to 15 TRBJ segments. Using its own MiXCR run on the multiplex PCR reads, TCRdb lists one record per CDR3 protein. These V and J calls rely on TCRdb rather than the paper's analysis. Found here are approximately 460,000 distinct CDR3 sequences, roughly 17% of them singletons; the top ten hold about 10%. The data belong to a study of regulatory T cells in long-lasting Graves disease. Study background: Freshly diagnosed Graves' patients had used antithyroid drugs for under 3 months.

Sample time point: newly diagnosed GD, antithyroid drugs for less than 3 months. From PBMCs, RNA was extracted and then used to make the TCR library. These data were likewise used in another study, on T cells in Graves' hyperthyroidism and ophthalmopathy. This second report adds: No ophthalmopathy progression within 18 months constituted stable Graves' hyperthyroidism. The primer set for the first-round RT-PCR of the TCR CDR3 was HTBI.

This chain links TRBV6-1 with TRBJ2-1; 12 bases are shared with TRBD2. The clonotype originates from a woman in her 30s with Graves disease. Here the sequenced sample was peripheral blood mononuclear cells (PBMCs), taken at new diagnosis, from a patient treated with antithyroid drugs. The CDR3 spells CASTPTSGRIEQFF. CDR3 DNA: TGTGCCAGCACCCCTACTAGCGGGAGGATTGAGCAGTTCTTC.